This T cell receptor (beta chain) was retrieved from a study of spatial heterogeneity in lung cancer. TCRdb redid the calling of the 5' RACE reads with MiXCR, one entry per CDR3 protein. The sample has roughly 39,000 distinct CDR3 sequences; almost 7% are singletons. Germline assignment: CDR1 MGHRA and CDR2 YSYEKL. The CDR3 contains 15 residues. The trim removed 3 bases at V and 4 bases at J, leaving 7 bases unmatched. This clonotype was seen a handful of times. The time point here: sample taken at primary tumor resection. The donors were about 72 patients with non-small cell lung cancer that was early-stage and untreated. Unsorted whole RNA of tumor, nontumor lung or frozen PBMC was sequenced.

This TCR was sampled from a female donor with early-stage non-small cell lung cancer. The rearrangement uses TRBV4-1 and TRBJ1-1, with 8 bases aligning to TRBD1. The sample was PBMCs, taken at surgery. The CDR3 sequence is CASSQGRQGPTEAFF. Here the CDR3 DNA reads TGCGCCAGCAGCCAGGGAAGACAGGGGCCCACTGAAGCTTTCTTT.